This entry lists 17 T cell receptor beta chains sequenced from one sample in a study of radiation and T cells in renal cell carcinoma (dated by TCRdb to the early 2020s). Receptors were amplified or captured by the immunoSEQ multiplex PCR assay. This is the immuneACCESS table as TCRdb keeps it, with only in-frame sequences that have V and J called. A part of the clones is gone; compared with another copy, unresolved V genes explain less than half, and the rest is unexplained. Recorded for this sample are 130,000 to 150,000 clones; around nine tenths of them occurred a single time. The top ten clonotypes cover about 11% of the sample. The meaning of the sample's time point label: baseline pretreatment blood. The intended sense of this specimen's treatment or condition label: 15 Gy SBRT to primary tumor, nephrectomy 4 weeks later. This specimen was blood, taken from a patient whose treatment included radiotherapy and nephrectomy. These receptors came from a woman between 45 and 65 years old with renal cell carcinoma.

The chain is built from TRBV7-9 and TRBJ1-1; D is unresolved. Per germline, CDR1 SEHNR and CDR2 FQNEAQ (reference sequence). The CDR3 is 12 amino acids. V was cut by 5 bases and J by 7 bases, with 11 bases left in between. DNA of the CDR3: TGTGCCAGCAGCCCTCCGACCCTTGAAGCTTTCTTT. Translated, it gives CASSPPTLEAFF.

The rearrangement links TRBV13 to TRBJ2-3, with unresolved D. V was shortened by 10 bases and J by 2 bases, with 19 bases between the two germline ends. CDR1 is PRHDT and CDR2 is FYEKMQ in the germline V gene (reference sequence). The length of the CDR3 is 15 residues. This CDR3 reads CATLSRPQNTDTQYF. In DNA form, the CDR3 reads TGTGCCACCCTATCTAGGCCACAGAACACAGATACGCAGTATTTT.

V gene TRBV5-1 combines with J gene TRBJ2-3; D gene ambiguous. The CDR3 covers 15 residues. With 0 bases removed from V and 2 bases from J, the gap between germline ends came to 10 bases. Germline values: CDR1 SGHRS, CDR2 YFSETQ. The CDR3: CASSLVGLSTDTQYF. The CDR3 coding sequence is TGCGCCAGCAGCTTGGTCGGCTTATCCACAGATACGCAGTATTTT.

The genes are TRBV29-1 and TRBJ1-2; D may be TRBD1 (6 bases). The germline V gene has CDR1 SQVTM and CDR2 ANQGSEA. This CDR3 is 15 amino acids long. V was cut by 3 bases and J by 6 bases, with 20 bases left in between. CDR3 amino acids: CSVDLQGRGIDGYTF. In DNA form, the CDR3 reads TGCAGCGTTGATCTACAGGGTAGAGGGATAGATGGCTACACCTTC.

This clone came up once. The genes are TRBV7-2 and TRBJ2-6; D is uncertain. Germline CDR1 SGHTA, CDR2 FQGNSA. Trimming took off 0 bases at V and 0 bases at J, with 3 bases between the two ends. This CDR3 has 15 residues. The CDR3 protein is CASSLAYSGANVLTF. Here the CDR3 DNA reads TGTGCCAGCAGCTTAGCCTACTCTGGGGCCAACGTCCTGACTTTC.

The chain links TRBV6-6 to TRBJ1-2, with D tentatively TRBD1 (6 bases). V lost 5 bases, J lost 6 bases, and 13 bases lay in between. The CDR3 is made up of 13 amino acids. Germline CDR1 is MNHNY and CDR2 is SVGAGI (reference sequence). CDR3 bases: TGTGCCAGCAGTCCCAGGGGAGGGGATGGCTACACCTTC. Its translation is CASSPRGGDGYTF.

The chain carries TRBV29-1 and TRBJ2-4; 7 positions agree with TRBD1. Germline assignment: CDR1 SQVTM and CDR2 ANQGSEA. CDR3 length equals 15 residues. The V gene end was trimmed by 4 bases and the J gene end by 3 bases; junction bases not matched to a gene: 9. CDR3 loop: CSVAEQGFGKNIQYF. The CDR3 DNA sequence: TGCAGCGTTGCCGAACAGGGGTTTGGCAAAAACATTCAGTACTTC.

The chain has TRBV28 and TRBJ1-2; 7 bases fit TRBD1. The germline V gene has CDR1 MDHEN and CDR2 SYDVKM. The V gene end was trimmed by 3 bases and the J gene end by 2 bases; junction bases not matched to a gene: 6. The CDR3 is 15 amino acids. In DNA, the CDR3 is TGTGCCAGCAGTTTTCCCCCGGGACAGAACTATGGCTACACCTTC. Translating it yields CASSFPPGQNYGYTF.

The genes are TRBV2 and TRBJ1-2; 7 bases map to TRBD1. The junction had 4 bases not matched to a gene; V was cut back by 6 bases and J by 0 bases. Germline lookup yields CDR1 SNHLY and CDR2 FYNNEI. The CDR3 is 14 residues long. CDR3 DNA sequence: TGTGCCAGCAGGGGGACAGAAGCTAACTATGGCTACACCTTC. Its protein product is CASRGTEANYGYTF.

The V and J genes are TRBV5-1 and TRBJ2-1; TRBD2 matches 8 bases. The CDR3 is 15 residues long. Germline loops: CDR1 SGHRS, CDR2 YFSETQ. V lost 5 bases and J lost 6; bases outside the gene matches: 10. The CDR3 region is CASRATGGATNEQFF. The DNA for the CDR3 is TGCGCCAGCAGAGCGACCGGGGGGGCCACCAATGAGCAGTTCTTC.

The chain uses TRBV5-1 and TRBJ2-5, with D possibly being TRBD1 (6 bases). Germline V CDR1 and CDR2: SGHRS, YFSETQ. There are 13 residues in the CDR3. The V end lost 5 bases, the J end lost 5 bases, and 13 bases lay between the germline ends. In nucleotides, the CDR3 is TGCGCCAGCAGATCAGGGGTCACGGAGACCCAGTACTTC. It is translated as CASRSGVTETQYF.

With regard to this clone: Its ends do not fully match the called genes, so a read error is possible. This chain connects TRBV10-2 to TRBJ1-1; tentatively, D is TRBD1 (5 bases). Germline CDR1 is WSHSY and CDR2 is SAAADI. This CDR3 region has 14 residues. The CDR3 region is CASSESQGNTETFF. The CDR3 DNA sequence: TGCGCCAGCAGTGAGTCTCAGGGCAACACTGAAACTTTCTTT.

The rearrangement joins TRBV30 to TRBJ1-2, with 7 bases fitting TRBD1. Per germline, CDR1 GTSNPN and CDR2 SVGIG (reference sequence). The CDR3 runs 14 residues. The J segment lost 5 bases and the V segment lost 6 bases, leaving 12 bases of the junction unmatched. CDR3 protein: CACRRTGEWYGYTF. In DNA form, the CDR3 reads TGTGCCTGTCGTAGAACAGGGGAGTGGTATGGCTACACCTTC.

CDR3 coding DNA: TGTGCCAGCAGCTTCCCGGGACGGGAACACTATGGCTACACCTTC. It is translated as CASSFPGREHYGYTF. This chain uses TRBV5-4 with TRBJ1-2; possible D gene TRBD1, 5 bases. The germline gives CDR1 SGHNT, CDR2 YYREEE (reference sequence). Trimming shortened V by 2 bases and J by 3 bases, and 14 bases separated the two germline ends. CDR3 length equals 15 residues.

The rearrangement links TRBV19 to TRBJ2-1; no clear D gene. CDR1 LNHDA and CDR2 SQIVND come from the germline V gene (reference sequence). This CDR3 contains 13 residues. The germline V and J ends were trimmed by 4 bases and 5 bases, with 9 bases remaining between them. CDR3 nucleotide sequence: TGTGCCAGTAGTAGTCCGAATGACAATGAGCAGTTCTTC. Translating it yields CASSSPNDNEQFF.

In the case of this clone: Given the absence of the conserved phenylalanine or tryptophan at the CDR3 end, a read error is likely. No DNA is shown, since the ends of the CDR3 on it are uncertain; the CDR3 is the one TCRdb lists. This chain connects TRBV10-3 to TRBJ2-7; the tabulated D call, TRBD1, remains unverified against the DNA. The CDR3 spans 12 residues, counting both ends. In germline, CDR1 is ENHRY, CDR2 SYGVKD. The CDR3 sequence is CAISEGERGQIL.

The CDR3 DNA sequence: TGTGCCAGCAGTTACGAGGGGTACAATGAGCAGTTCTTC. This encodes CASSYEGYNEQFF. V and J are TRBV6-6 and TRBJ2-1; either TRBD1 or TRBD2 may supply D (5 bases each). Deletions cut 2 bases from V and 4 bases from J, with 6 bases between. Germline V gene lookup returns CDR1 MNHNY and CDR2 SVGAGI (reference sequence). The length of the CDR3 is 13 residues.